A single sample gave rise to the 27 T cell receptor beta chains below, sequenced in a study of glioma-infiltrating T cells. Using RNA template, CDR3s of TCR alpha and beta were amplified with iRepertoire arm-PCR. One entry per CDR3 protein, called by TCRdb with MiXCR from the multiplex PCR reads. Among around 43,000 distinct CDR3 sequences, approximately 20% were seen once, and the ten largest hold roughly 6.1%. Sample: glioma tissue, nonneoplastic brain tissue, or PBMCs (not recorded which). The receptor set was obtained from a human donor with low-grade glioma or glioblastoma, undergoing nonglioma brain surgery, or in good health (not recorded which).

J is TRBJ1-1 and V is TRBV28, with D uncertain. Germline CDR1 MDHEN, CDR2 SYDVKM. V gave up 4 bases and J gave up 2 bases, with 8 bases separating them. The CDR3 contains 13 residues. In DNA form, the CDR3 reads TGTGCCAGCAGTTCCTCAATAAACACTGAAGCTTTCTTT. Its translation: CASSSSINTEAFF.

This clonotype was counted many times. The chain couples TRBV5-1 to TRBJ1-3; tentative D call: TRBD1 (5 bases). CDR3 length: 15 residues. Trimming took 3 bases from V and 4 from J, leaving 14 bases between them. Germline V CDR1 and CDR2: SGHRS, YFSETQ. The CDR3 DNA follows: TGCGCCAGCAGCTCCTTGTCGGGGCCCGGAAACACCATATATTTT. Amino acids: CASSSLSGPGNTIYF.

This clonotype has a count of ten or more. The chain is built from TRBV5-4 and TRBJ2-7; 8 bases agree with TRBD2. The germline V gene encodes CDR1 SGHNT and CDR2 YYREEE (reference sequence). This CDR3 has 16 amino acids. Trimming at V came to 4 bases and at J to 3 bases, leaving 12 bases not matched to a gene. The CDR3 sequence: CASSPTSLAGDYEQYF. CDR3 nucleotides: TGTGCCAGCAGCCCAACTTCTCTAGCGGGCGACTACGAGCAGTACTTC.

The CDR3 region has the DNA TGTGCCAGCACCAATACAGGGGGCATCGGGGAGCTGTTTTTT. This codes for CASTNTGGIGELFF. J is TRBJ2-2 and V is TRBV12-3 or TRBV12-4; 9 bases map to TRBD1. The CDR3 is made up of 14 amino acids. V lost 7 bases and J lost 7; bases outside the gene matches: 7.

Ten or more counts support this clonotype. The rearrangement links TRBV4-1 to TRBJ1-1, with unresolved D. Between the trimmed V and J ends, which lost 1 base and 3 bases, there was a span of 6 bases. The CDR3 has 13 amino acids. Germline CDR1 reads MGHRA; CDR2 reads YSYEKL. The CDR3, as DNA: TGCGCCAGCAGCCAAGTCGACTACACTGAAGCTTTCTTT. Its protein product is CASSQVDYTEAFF.

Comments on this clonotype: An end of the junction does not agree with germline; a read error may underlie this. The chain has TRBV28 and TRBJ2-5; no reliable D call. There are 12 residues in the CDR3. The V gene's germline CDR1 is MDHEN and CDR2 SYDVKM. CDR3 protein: CASKYPGETQYF. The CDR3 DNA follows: TGCGCCAGCAAATATCCGGGCGAGACCCAGTACTTC.

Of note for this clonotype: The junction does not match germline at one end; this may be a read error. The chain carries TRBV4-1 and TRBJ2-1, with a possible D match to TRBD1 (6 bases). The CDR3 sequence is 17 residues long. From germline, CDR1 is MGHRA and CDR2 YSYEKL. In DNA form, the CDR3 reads TGCGCCAGCACCTCTGGGACACACTTTTGGGGGTACAATGAGCAGTCCTTC. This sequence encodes CASTSGTHFWGYNEQSF.

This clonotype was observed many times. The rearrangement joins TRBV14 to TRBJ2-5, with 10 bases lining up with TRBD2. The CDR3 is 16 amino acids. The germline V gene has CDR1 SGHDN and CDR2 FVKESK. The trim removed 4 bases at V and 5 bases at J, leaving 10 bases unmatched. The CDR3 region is CASSRKMGLALETQYF. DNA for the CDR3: TGTGCCAGCAGCCGGAAGATGGGACTAGCGTTGGAGACCCAGTACTTC.

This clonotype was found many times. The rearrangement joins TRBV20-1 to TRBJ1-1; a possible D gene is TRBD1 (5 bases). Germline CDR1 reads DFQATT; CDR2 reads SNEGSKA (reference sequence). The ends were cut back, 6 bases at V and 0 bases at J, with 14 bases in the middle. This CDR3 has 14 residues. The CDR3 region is CSAPVRGMNTEAFF. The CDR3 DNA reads TGCAGTGCCCCTGTCCGGGGCATGAACACTGAAGCTTTCTTT.

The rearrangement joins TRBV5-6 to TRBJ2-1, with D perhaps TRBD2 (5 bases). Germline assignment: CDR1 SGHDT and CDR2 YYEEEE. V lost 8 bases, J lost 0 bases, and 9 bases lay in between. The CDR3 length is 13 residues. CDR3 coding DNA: TGTGCCAGTTCTGGGAGCTCCTACAATGAGCAGTTCTTC. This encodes CASSGSSYNEQFF.

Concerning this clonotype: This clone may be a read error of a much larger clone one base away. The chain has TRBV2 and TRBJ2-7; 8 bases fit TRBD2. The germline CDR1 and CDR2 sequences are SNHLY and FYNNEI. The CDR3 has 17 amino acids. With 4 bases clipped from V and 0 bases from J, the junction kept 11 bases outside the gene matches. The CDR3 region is CASSAGSSGVFSYEQYF. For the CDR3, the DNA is TGTGCCAGCAGTGCCGGGAGTAGCGGGGTGTTCTCCTACGAGCAGTACTTC.

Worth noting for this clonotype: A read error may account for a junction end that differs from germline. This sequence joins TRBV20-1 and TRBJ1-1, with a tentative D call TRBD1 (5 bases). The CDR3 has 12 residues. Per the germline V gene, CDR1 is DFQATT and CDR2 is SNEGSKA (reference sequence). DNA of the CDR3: TGCAGTGCTAGGTGGGGCAGCACTAAAGCTTTATTT. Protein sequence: CSARWGSTKALF.

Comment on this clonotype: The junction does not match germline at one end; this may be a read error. CDR3 DNA: TGCGGTGCTTTCTCGCTGGGGGGCGACTATGGCTACACCTTC. Protein product: CGAFSLGGDYGYTF. This chain connects TRBV20-1 to TRBJ1-2; D is possibly TRBD1 (6 bases). Germline CDR1 and CDR2: DFQATT and SNEGSKA (reference sequence). The CDR3 contains 14 residues.

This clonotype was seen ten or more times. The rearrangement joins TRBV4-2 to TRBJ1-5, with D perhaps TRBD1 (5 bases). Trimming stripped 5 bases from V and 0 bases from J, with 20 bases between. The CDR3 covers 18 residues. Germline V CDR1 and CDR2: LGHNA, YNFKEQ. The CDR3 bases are TGTGCCAGCAGCAAAGGGGTCTTCGGGACTTATAGCAATCAGCCCCAGCATTTT. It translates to CASSKGVFGTYSNQPQHF.

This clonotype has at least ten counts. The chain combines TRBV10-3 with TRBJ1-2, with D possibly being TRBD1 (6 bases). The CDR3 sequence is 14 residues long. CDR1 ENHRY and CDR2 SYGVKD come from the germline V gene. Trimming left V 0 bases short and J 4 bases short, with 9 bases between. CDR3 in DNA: TGTGCCATCAGTGAGTCAGGACAGCCCTATGGCTACACCTTC. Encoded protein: CAISESGQPYGYTF.

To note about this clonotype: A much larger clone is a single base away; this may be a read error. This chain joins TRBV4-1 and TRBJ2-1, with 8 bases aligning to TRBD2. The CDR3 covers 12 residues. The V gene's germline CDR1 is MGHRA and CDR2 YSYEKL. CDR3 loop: CASRGLGNEQLF. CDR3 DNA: TGCGCCAGCCGGGGACTAGGCAATGAGCAGTTATTC.

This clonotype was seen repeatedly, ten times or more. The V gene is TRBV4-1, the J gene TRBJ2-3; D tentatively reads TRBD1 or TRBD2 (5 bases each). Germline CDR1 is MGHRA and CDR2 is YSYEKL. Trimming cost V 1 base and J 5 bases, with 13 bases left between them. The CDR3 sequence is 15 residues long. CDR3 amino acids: CASSQGGGRVDTQYF. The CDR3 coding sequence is TGCGCCAGCAGCCAAGGAGGAGGCAGGGTAGATACGCAGTATTTT.

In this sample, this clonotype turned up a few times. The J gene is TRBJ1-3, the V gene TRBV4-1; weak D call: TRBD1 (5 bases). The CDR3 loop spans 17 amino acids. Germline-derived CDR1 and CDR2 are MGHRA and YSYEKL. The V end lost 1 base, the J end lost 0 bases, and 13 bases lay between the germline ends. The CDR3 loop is CASSQGGTYNSGNTIYF. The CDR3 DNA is TGCGCCAGCAGCCAAGGTGGGACGTACAACTCTGGAAACACCATATATTTT.

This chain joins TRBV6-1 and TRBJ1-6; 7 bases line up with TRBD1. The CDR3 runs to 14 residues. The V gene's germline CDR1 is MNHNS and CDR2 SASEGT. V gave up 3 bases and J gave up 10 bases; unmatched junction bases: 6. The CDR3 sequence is CASSDSGTVSPLHF. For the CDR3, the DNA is TGTGCCAGCAGTGACTCCGGGACAGTCTCACCCCTCCACTTT.

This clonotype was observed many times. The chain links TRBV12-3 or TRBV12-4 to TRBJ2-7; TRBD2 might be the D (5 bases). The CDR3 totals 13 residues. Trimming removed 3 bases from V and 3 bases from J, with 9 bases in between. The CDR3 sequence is CASSFGINYEQYF. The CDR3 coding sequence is TGTGCCAGCAGTTTCGGGATAAACTACGAGCAGTACTTC.

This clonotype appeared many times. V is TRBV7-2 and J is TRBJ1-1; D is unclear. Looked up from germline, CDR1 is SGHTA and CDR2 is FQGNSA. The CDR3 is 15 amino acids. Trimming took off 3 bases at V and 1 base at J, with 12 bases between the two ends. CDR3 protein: CASSLGSAGNTEAFF. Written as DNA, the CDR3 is TGTGCCAGCAGCTTGGGGTCCGCAGGGAACACTGAAGCTTTCTTT. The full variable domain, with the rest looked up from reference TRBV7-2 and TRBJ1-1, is GAGVSQSPSNKVTEKGKDVELRCDPISGHTALYWYRQSLGQGLEFLIYFQGNSAPDKSGLPSDRFSAERTGGSVSTLTIQRTQQEDSAVYLCASSLGSAGNTEAFFGQGTRLTVV.

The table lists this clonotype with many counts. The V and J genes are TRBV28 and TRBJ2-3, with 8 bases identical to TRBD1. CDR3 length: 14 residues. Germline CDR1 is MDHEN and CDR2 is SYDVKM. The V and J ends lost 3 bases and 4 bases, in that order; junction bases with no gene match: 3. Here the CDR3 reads CASSFQGASDTQYF. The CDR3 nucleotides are TGTGCCAGCAGTTTCCAGGGGGCTTCAGATACGCAGTATTTT.

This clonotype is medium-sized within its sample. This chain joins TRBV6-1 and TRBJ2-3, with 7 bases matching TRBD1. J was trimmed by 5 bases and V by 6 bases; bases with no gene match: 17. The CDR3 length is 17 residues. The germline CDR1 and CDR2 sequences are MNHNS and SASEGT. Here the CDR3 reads CASSCNQGQSGLDTQYF. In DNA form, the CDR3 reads TGTGCCAGCAGCTGCAACCAGGGACAGTCAGGTTTAGATACGCAGTATTTT.

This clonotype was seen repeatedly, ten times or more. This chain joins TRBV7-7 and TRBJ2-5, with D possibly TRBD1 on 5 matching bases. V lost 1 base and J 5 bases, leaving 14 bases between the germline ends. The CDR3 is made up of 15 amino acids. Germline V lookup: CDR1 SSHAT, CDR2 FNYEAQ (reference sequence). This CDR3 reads CASSLDPGYYETQYF. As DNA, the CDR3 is TGTGCCAGCAGCTTAGATCCAGGGTATTATGAGACCCAGTACTTC.

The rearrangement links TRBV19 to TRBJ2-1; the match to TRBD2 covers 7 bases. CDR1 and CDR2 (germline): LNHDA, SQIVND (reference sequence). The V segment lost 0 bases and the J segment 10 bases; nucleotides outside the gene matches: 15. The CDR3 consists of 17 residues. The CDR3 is CASSIDRRREQTSEQFF. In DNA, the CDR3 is TGTGCCAGTAGTATAGATCGTCGGCGGGAGCAGACTTCCGAGCAGTTCTTC.

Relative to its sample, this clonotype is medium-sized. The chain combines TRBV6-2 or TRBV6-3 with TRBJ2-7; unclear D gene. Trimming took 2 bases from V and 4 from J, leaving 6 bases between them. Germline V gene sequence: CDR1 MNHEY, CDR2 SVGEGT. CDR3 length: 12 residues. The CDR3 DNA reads TGTGCCAGCAGTTACATGGGTTACGAGCAGTACTTC. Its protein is CASSYMGYEQYF.

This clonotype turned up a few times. The chain's CDR3 is CASSRRKVLAAYQETQYF. CDR3 coding DNA: TGTGCCAGCAGCCGAAGGAAAGTTCTAGCGGCGTACCAAGAGACCCAGTACTTC. The rearrangement links TRBV7-9 to TRBJ2-5; TRBD2 aligns across 7 bases. The CDR3 extends over 18 amino acids. Germline V gene sequence: CDR1 SEHNR, CDR2 FQNEAQ (reference sequence). V shed 5 bases, J shed 0 bases, and the junction held 15 bases outside the gene matches. Full variable domain (rest looked up from reference TRBV7-9 and TRBJ2-5): DTGVSQNPRHKITKRGQNVTFRCDPISEHNRLYWYRQTLGQGPEFLTYFQNEAQLEKSRLLSDRFSAERPKGSFSTLEIQRTEQGDSAMYLCASSRRKVLAAYQETQYFGPGTRLLVL.